The source of this T cell receptor (beta chain) is a study of T-cell memory formation after mild COVID-19. Study outcomes and limitations: Later expanders leaned toward CD4+, whereas clones contracting from day 15 to 85 were balanced CD4/CD8. CD4+ contracting clones lay mainly in CM and EM, CD8+ ones in EMRA.

TCRdb reprocessed the 5' RACE reads with MiXCR, giving one entry per CDR3 protein. The sample lists 400,000 to 500,000 distinct CDR3 sequences, around 18% seen once, with roughly 8% in the top ten. This clonotype was found a few times. Its target is unknown. The V gene's germline CDR1 is SEHNR and CDR2 FQNEAQ (reference sequence). Trimming shortened V by 3 bases and J by 6 bases, and 14 bases separated the two germline ends. CDR3 length: 14 residues. The specimen sequenced was PBMCs or a T cell subset sorted from them (not recorded which). This sequence was found in an adult woman who had mild COVID-19 (a few samples of this study predate the infection). Cell type and time point are not known. This chain links TRBV7-9 with TRBJ1-1, with D unresolved. The CDR3 sequence is CASSFMAHRAEAFF. The CDR3 DNA reads TGTGCCAGCAGCTTTATGGCCCACCGCGCTGAAGCTTTCTTT.